The rows below give T cell receptor beta chains drawn from one sample of a study of CD8+ T cells in alopecia areata. Profiled with immunoSEQ multiplex PCR; TCRdb holds only in-frame clones, not every one. The sample lists 140,000 or so clones, approximately 51% occurring once. Specimen: CD4+ T cells sorted from blood, collected at week 0. The source of these receptors is a human donor with alopecia areata. Each CDR3 is given with its conserved first and last residue. The order of the fields is D gene, clone size, V gene, J gene, CDR3 DNA, CDR3 protein. The D gene is left open where the match is weak. Not all rows give a size; the values are once, few, many and, for expanded clones, a class.

.	.	TRBV27	TRBJ1-5	TGTGCCAGCAGTTTATTCTGGGGGGCGCGCAATCAGCCCCAGCATTTT	CASSLFWGARNQPQHF
TRBD1	.	TRBV29-1	TRBJ1-4	TGCAGCGTGAGGACAGGAAGAAATGAAAAACTGTTTTTT	CSVRTGRNEKLFF
.	.	TRBV6-5	TRBJ1-2	TGTGCCAGCAGCAGAAGTTTATTCTATGGCTACACCTTC	CASSRSLFYGYTF
.	.	TRBV30	TRBJ1-4	TGTGCCTGGAGTCCAAGTTCAACTAATGAAAAACTGTTTTTT	CAWSPSSTNEKLFF
TRBD1	.	TRBV30	TRBJ2-5	TGTGCCTGGAGTGTAGGGGACAGGGTTCGGGAGACCCAGTACTTC	CAWSVGDRVRETQYF
.	few	TRBV5-1	TRBJ2-6	TGCGCCAGCAGCTTGGTGGCTACTGGGGCCAACGTCCTGACTTTC	CASSLVATGANVLTF
.	.	TRBV5-1	TRBJ2-7	TGCGCCAGCAGCTTGGATCATACGGGCCTGGGCGAGCAGTACTTC	CASSLDHTGLGEQYF
.	.	TRBV5-1	TRBJ1-2	TGCGCCAGCAGCTCAACATCGGCCTCTAACTATGGCTACACCTTC	CASSSTSASNYGYTF
.	.	TRBV4-1	TRBJ2-2	TGCGCCAGCAGCCAAGAAGGCTCCCTTGGCACCGGGGAGCTGTTTTTT	CASSQEGSLGTGELFF
.	few	TRBV7-8	TRBJ2-7	TGTGCCAGCAGCTTGGAGGGGGCCTACGAGCAGTACTTC	CASSLEGAYEQYF
.	once	TRBV2	TRBJ2-1	TGTGCCAGCAGTTCTGAGCGGGCATCCTACAATGAGCAGTTCTTC	CASSSERASYNEQFF
TRBD1	few	TRBV6-5	TRBJ1-1	TGTGCCAGCAGTTCTGTAAAGGGACAGCACTTT	CASSSVKGQHF
TRBD2	.	TRBV5-1	TRBJ2-1	TGCGCCAGCAGCTTTGGGACTAGCGGGATAGGGAATGAGCAGTTCTTC	CASSFGTSGIGNEQFF
TRBD2	.	TRBV15	TRBJ2-1	TGTGCCACCAGCACAGGACTAGCGGGAGGGACTGAGCAGTTCTTC	CATSTGLAGGTEQFF
TRBD1	few	TRBV28	TRBJ1-2	TGTGCCAGCAGGGACCCCGGGACAGGGGTTTATGGCTACACCTTC	CASRDPGTGVYGYTF
.	few	TRBV19	TRBJ1-3	TGTGCCAGTCGAACCCAGGGAGCTGGAAACACCATATATTTT	CASRTQGAGNTIYF
TRBD1	.	TRBV7-2	TRBJ2-5	TGTGCCAGCAGCTTAGGGACAGGGGGCGAGGAGACCCAGTACTTC	CASSLGTGGEETQYF
.	.	TRBV28	TRBJ1-1	TGTGCCAGCAGTTTCCCCAGGGTCCGACGGACTGAAGCTTTCTTT	CASSFPRVRRTEAFF
TRBD1	.	TRBV5-4	TRBJ1-2	TGTGCCAGCAGCTGGACACAGGGGTGGCAGGGCTACACCTTC	CASSWTQGWQGYTF
TRBD1	.	TRBV29-1	TRBJ2-7	TGCAGCGTTGGCCAGGACAGGGGCCACGAGCAGTACTTC	CSVGQDRGHEQYF
TRBD2	.	TRBV7-6	TRBJ2-5	TGTGCCAGCAGCTTCACCGGGGGGAGGGAGACCCAGTACTTC	CASSFTGGRETQYF
TRBD1	.	TRBV23-1	TRBJ2-1	TGCGCCAGCAGCCTCGGACAGGGGACGGGGAATGAGCAGTTCTTC	CASSLGQGTGNEQFF
.	.	TRBV7-2	TRBJ2-3	TGTGCCAGCAGCTTAGATCTTCAGGGAACGACGCAGTATTTT	CASSLDLQGTTQYF
.	few	TRBV29-1	TRBJ2-1	TGCAGCGTTGACCTCTTTAAGGGTGAGCAGTTCTTC	CSVDLFKGEQFF
.	.	TRBV2	TRBJ2-5	TGTGCCGGAACGGCATCTGGTTACCCCCAGTACTTC	CAGTASGYPQYF
.	few	TRBV2	TRBJ2-5	TGTGCCAGCAGTGAAGCCAGGGGCGAGGGGACCCAGTACTTC	CASSEARGEGTQYF
.	.	TRBV29-1	TRBJ2-7	TGCAGCGTCAATATTGTATCGGGGGTCGAGCAGTACTTC	CSVNIVSGVEQYF
.	.	TRBV23-1	TRBJ2-7	TGCGCCAGAGAGGGCGATGGCTACGAGCAGTACTTC	CAREGDGYEQYF
.	once	TRBV27	TRBJ2-7	TGTGCCAGCAGCCCAACTCCTGACACACTCAGCTACGAGCAGTACTTC	CASSPTPDTLSYEQYF
TRBD1	.	TRBV9	TRBJ2-7	TGTGCCAGCAGCTCCTGGGACAGGGGCTACGAGCAGTACTTC	CASSSWDRGYEQYF
.	.	TRBV29-1	TRBJ2-7	TGCAGCGTTGTTTCGTGGTACGAGCAGTACTTC	CSVVSWYEQYF
TRBD1	.	TRBV30	TRBJ2-1	TGTGCCTGGAGGGACAGGGCCTGGCACAATGAGCAGTTCTTC	CAWRDRAWHNEQFF
TRBD1	.	TRBV29-1	TRBJ1-1	TGCAGCGTTCTTAACAGGGGGACCTGGGGCACTGAAGCTTTCTTT	CSVLNRGTWGTEAFF
TRBD1	.	TRBV4-1	TRBJ2-7	TGCGCCAGCAGCCCCCAGGGGGACGAGCAGTACTTC	CASSPQGDEQYF
TRBD2	many	TRBV6-6	TRBJ2-3	TGTGCCAGCAGTTACGGACTAGACCCAAGCACAGATACGCAGTATTTT	CASSYGLDPSTDTQYF
TRBD2	.	TRBV15	TRBJ2-7	TGTGCCACCAGCACTAGCGGGAGGGACGAGCAGTACTTC	CATSTSGRDEQYF
.	.	TRBV28	TRBJ2-3	TGTGCCAGCAGCCCGGGACGGGGTCACACAGATACGCAGTATTTT	CASSPGRGHTDTQYF
.	.	TRBV30	TRBJ1-5	TGTGCCTGGAAAGGGGACGGAGTAAATCAGCCCCAGCATTTT	CAWKGDGVNQPQHF
.	.	TRBV15	TRBJ2-5	TGTGCCACCAGCCGACCAGGGTGGGAGACCCAGTACTTC	CATSRPGWETQYF
TRBD2	.	TRBV7-9	TRBJ2-3	TGTGCCAGCAGTTCGCCCCTAGCGGGAGGGCTCACAGATACGCAGTATTTT	CASSSPLAGGLTDTQYF
.	many	TRBV11-2	TRBJ1-2	TGTGCCAGCAGGTCTCTCGGGGGTTCTAACTATGGCTACACCTTC	CASRSLGGSNYGYTF
TRBD1	.	TRBV19	TRBJ2-7	TGTGCCAGTAGTATAGTGGCTGGGCAGGGGGCCTACGAGCAGTACTTC	CASSIVAGQGAYEQYF
TRBD2	.	TRBV2	TRBJ2-3	TGTGCCAGCGGACTAGCGGGTCGGGGGGATACGCAGTATTTT	CASGLAGRGDTQYF
.	.	TRBV29-1	TRBJ2-7	TGCAGCGTTGGTCGGGCGAGCTCCTACGAGCAGTACTTC	CSVGRASSYEQYF
.	.	TRBV7-8	TRBJ1-2	TGTGCCAGCAGCTCTCGGTCGGCTTATGATGGCTACACCTTC	CASSSRSAYDGYTF
.	.	TRBV2	TRBJ2-5	TGTGCCAGCAGTGGCCCAGGGAAAGAGACCCAGTACTTC	CASSGPGKETQYF
.	.	TRBV29-1	TRBJ1-1	TGCAGCGTTGAAGATCTCTCCCGGGCAAAAGGTTCTGAAGCTTTCTTT	CSVEDLSRAKGSEAFF
TRBD1	.	TRBV30	TRBJ1-1	TGTGCCTGGAGTGTACGCGTGCCGGTTCGGGCAGGGGGAAGAGACACTGAAGCTTTCTTT	CAWSVRVPVRAGGRDTEAFF
.	.	TRBV5-1	TRBJ2-1	TGCGCCAGCAGCGCCGGCCCGGGCGGGAACAATGAGCAGTTCTTC	CASSAGPGGNNEQFF
TRBD2	.	TRBV7-9	TRBJ2-7	TGTGCCAGCAGCTCAACGGGACAAGGGACTAGCGGGACGCTCTACGAGCAGTACTTC	CASSSTGQGTSGTLYEQYF
.	.	TRBV28	TRBJ1-5	TGTGCCAGCCTAGTCTCGGGGCAGCCCCAGCATTTT	CASLVSGQPQHF
.	.	TRBV30	TRBJ1-5	TGTGCCTGGAGTCCGTGGAGAAACAATCAGCCCCAGCATTTT	CAWSPWRNNQPQHF
TRBD2	few	TRBV7-2	TRBJ2-1	TGTGCCAGCAGCTTAGCCCCTACTAGCGGCAGCAGGAATGAGCAGTTCTTC	CASSLAPTSGSRNEQFF
.	few	TRBV7-3	TRBJ2-6	TGTGCCAGCAGCTTACGGGATCGAGACTCTGGGGCCAACGTCCTGACTTTC	CASSLRDRDSGANVLTF
TRBD1	.	TRBV4-1	TRBJ2-6	TGCGCCAGCAGCCCGAACCCCGGACAGGGAGTGGCTGGGGCCAACGTCCTGACTTTC	CASSPNPGQGVAGANVLTF
.	.	TRBV7-2	TRBJ2-3	TGTGCCAGCAGCTTAGTCTCAGATACGCAGTATTTT	CASSLVSDTQYF
.	few	TRBV29-1	TRBJ2-3	TGCAGCGTTGAGATAGGACCCCTGGCAGATACGCAGTATTTT	CSVEIGPLADTQYF